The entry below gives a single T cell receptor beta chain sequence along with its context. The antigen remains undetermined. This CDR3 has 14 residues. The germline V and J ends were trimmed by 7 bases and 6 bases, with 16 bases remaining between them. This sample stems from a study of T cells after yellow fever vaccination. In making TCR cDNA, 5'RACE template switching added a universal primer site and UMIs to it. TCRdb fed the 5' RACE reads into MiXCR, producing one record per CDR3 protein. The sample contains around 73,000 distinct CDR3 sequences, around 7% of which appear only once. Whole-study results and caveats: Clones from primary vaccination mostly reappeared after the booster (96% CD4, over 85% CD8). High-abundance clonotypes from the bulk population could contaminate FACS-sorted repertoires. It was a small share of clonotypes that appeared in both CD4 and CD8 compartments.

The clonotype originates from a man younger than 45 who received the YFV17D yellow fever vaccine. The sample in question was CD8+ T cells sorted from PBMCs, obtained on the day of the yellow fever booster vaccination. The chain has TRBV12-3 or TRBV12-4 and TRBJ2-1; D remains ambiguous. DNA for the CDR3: TGTGCCAGCACCCACACGTTGCTAGGCAATGAGCAGTTCTTC. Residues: CASTHTLLGNEQFF.